The 10 T cell receptor beta chains presented below share a single source sample, sequenced in a study of blood T cell repertoires in COVID-19. TCRdb's copy holds only in-frame clones and misses some; the assay was immunoSEQ multiplex PCR. The table shows 200,000 to 300,000 clones, with approximately 88% occurring only once. Source material: peripheral blood. The receptors originated from a woman aged 25 to 39 with COVID-19, enrolled during active disease.

The chain joins TRBV5-1 to TRBJ2-5; D is possibly TRBD1 (6 bases). Germline assignment: CDR1 SGHRS and CDR2 YFSETQ. The V gene lost 4 bases and the J gene lost 1 base, with 11 bases spanning the gap. The CDR3 runs to 14 residues. The CDR3 is CASSTKTGQETQYF. The CDR3 DNA is TGCGCCAGCAGCACCAAGACAGGCCAAGAGACCCAGTACTTC.

CDR3 in DNA: TGTGCCAGCAGCGTAGGTTTCAGGGGCCAGCATGCTATACCTTTCTTT. Protein product: CASSVGFRGQHAIPFF. The chain carries TRBV9 and TRBJ1-1; the D gene is possibly TRBD1 (6 bases). The CDR3 consists of 16 residues. V was clipped by 0 bases and J by 12 bases, with 24 bases between them. The V gene's germline CDR1 is SGDLS and CDR2 YYNGEE.

This clone was seen only once. The chain links TRBV9 to TRBJ2-1; D is ambiguous. The germline CDR1 and CDR2 sequences are SGDLS and YYNGEE. The CDR3 length is 11 residues. Trimming shortened V by 2 bases and J by 6 bases, and 3 bases separated the two germline ends. CDR3 protein: CASSVRNEQFF. DNA of the CDR3: TGTGCCAGCAGCGTCCGCAATGAGCAGTTCTTC.

The V and J genes are TRBV11-2 and TRBJ2-3, with 9 bases identical to TRBD1. The CDR3 loop spans 17 amino acids. The germline V gene encodes CDR1 SGHAT and CDR2 FQNNGV. The junction had 8 bases not matched to a gene; V was cut back by 1 base and J by 3 bases. The CDR3 is CASSLVMGDRATDTQYF. The CDR3 DNA follows: TGTGCCAGCAGCTTAGTAATGGGGGACAGGGCGACAGATACGCAGTATTTT.

This clone occurred a few times. This chain connects TRBV5-4 to TRBJ1-6; D is ambiguous. Trimming took off 0 bases at V and 2 bases at J, with 9 bases between the two ends. Germline-derived CDR1 and CDR2 are SGHNT and YYREEE (reference sequence). The CDR3 is 16 residues long. CDR3 DNA: TGTGCCAGCAGCTTGGGGCTGAACCCCTATAATTCACCCCTCCACTTT. Translation: CASSLGLNPYNSPLHF.

V usage is TRBV5-1 and J usage is TRBJ1-2; 9 bases map to TRBD1. The germline V gene has CDR1 SGHRS and CDR2 YFSETQ. The CDR3 has 14 residues. Losses at the gene ends were 3 bases for V and 4 bases for J; bases not matched to a gene: 4. Here the CDR3 DNA reads TGCGCCAGCAGCTCCACAGGGGGCGCCTATGGCTACACCTTC. This gives the protein CASSSTGGAYGYTF. The variable domain in full, completed from reference TRBV5-1 and TRBJ1-2, reads KAGVTQTPRYLIKTRGQQVTLSCSPISGHRSVSWYQQTPGQGLQFLFEYFSETQRNKGNFPGRFSGRQFSNSRSEMNVSTLELGDSALYLCASSSTGGAYGYTFGSGTRLTVV.

This chain links TRBV2 with TRBJ2-1; TRBD1 matches 8 bases. CDR1 and CDR2 from the germline V gene are SNHLY and FYNNEI. V trimming: 0 bases; J trimming: 7 bases; junction bases outside the gene matches: 8. CDR3 length equals 16 residues. CDR3 amino acids: CASSEANQGARNEQFF. For the CDR3, the DNA is TGTGCCAGCAGTGAAGCGAACCAGGGGGCGAGGAATGAGCAGTTCTTC.

This clone was detected only once. The chain recombines TRBV6-6 with TRBJ2-3, with TRBD2 matching over 12 bases. CDR3 length: 15 residues. V lost 7 bases to trimming and J lost 5 bases; unmatched junction nucleotides: 7. CDR1 and CDR2 (germline): MNHNY, SVGAGI (reference sequence). This CDR3 is CASKRLAGDEDTQYF. For the CDR3, the DNA is TGTGCCAGCAAACGACTAGCGGGGGATGAAGATACGCAGTATTTT.

This sequence joins TRBV18 and TRBJ2-1; D remains unclear. This CDR3 contains 14 residues. The V end lost 2 bases, the J end lost 6 bases, and 11 bases lay between the germline ends. Germline lookup yields CDR1 KGHSH and CDR2 LQKENI. The CDR3 region is CASSPSVSGNEQFF. The CDR3 region has the DNA TGTGCCAGCTCACCATCGGTTAGTGGCAATGAGCAGTTCTTC.

The rearrangement links TRBV29-1 to TRBJ1-1, with D unresolved. CDR3 length: 15 amino acids. Germline CDR1 is SQVTM and CDR2 is ANQGSEA. V gave up 1 base and J gave up 0 bases, with 12 bases separating them. Here the CDR3 DNA reads TGCAGCGTTGAAGCCCCCCGGAGGCTGAACACTGAAGCTTTCTTT. This translates into CSVEAPRRLNTEAFF. Together with reference TRBV29-1 and TRBJ1-1, the CDR3 gives the full variable domain: SAVISQKPSRDICQRGTSLTIQCQVDSQVTMMFWYRQQPGQSLTLIATANQGSEATYESGFVIDKFPISRPNLTFSTLTVSNMSPEDSSIYLCSVEAPRRLNTEAFFGQGTRLTVV.